The present T cell receptor (beta chain) was sequenced within a study of identical twins. This clonotype has only a few counts. Its antigen is as yet unknown. Template switching created a universal primer site, and the cDNA included unique molecular identifiers. Each CDR3 protein is one row after TCRdb ran MiXCR on the 5' RACE reads. The repertoire has 420,000 or so distinct CDR3 sequences, less than 20% of them found once; the top ten carry around 10%. The CDR3 spans 16 residues. Trimming removed 3 bases from V and 0 bases from J, with 15 bases in between. CDR1 is DFQATT and CDR2 is SNEGSKA in the germline V gene (reference sequence). General observations from the study: Beta out-of-frame sequences showed weaker excess twin sharing. Zero-insertion results could be subject to partial confounding by invariant MAIT and iNKT cells. Memory repertoires lacked the insertion deficit that abundant cord blood beta clonotypes showed.

This chain connects TRBV20-1 to TRBJ2-1; weak D call: TRBD2 (7 bases). The specimen sequenced was naive T cells sorted from blood. This clonotype originated in a man aged 50 to 60 in good health. The CDR3 nucleotides read TGCAGTGCTAGGAGGGGGGGAGGGGTCTCCTACAATGAGCAGTTCTTC. Translating gives CSARRGGGVSYNEQFF.